These 13 T cell receptor beta chains were sequenced from one sample in a study of cytomegalovirus exposure and HLA in healthy donors. Both 60 Vbeta primers and 13 Jbeta primers went into the PCR. The assay was immunoSEQ multiplex PCR, and TCRdb's table has in-frame clones only and misses some. Of 150,000 to 200,000 clones detected, about 77% appear once; the ten largest clones hold 4.5% to 7.5%. Specimen: PBMCs. The receptors come from a woman aged 30 to 39 in good health and CMV-seropositive.

This chain connects TRBV19 to TRBJ1-1, with D tentatively TRBD1 (6 bases). Trimming took off 9 bases at V and 4 bases at J, with 15 bases between the two ends. The CDR3 has 13 amino acids. Germline V gene lookup returns CDR1 LNHDA and CDR2 SQIVND (reference sequence). The CDR3 coding sequence is TGTGCCAGCGGAACAGGGCCGGGCACTGAAGCTTTCTTT. This sequence encodes CASGTGPGTEAFF.

The chain employs TRBV2 and TRBJ2-1, with D maybe TRBD1 (6 bases). V lost 1 base, J lost 4 bases, and 11 bases lay in between. The CDR3 has 15 amino acids. CDR1 is SNHLY and CDR2 is FYNNEI in the germline V gene. The CDR3 nucleotides read TGTGCCAGCAGTGAAGGTCAGGGGCTATACAATGAGCAGTTCTTC. It translates to CASSEGQGLYNEQFF.

This chain connects TRBV5-5 to TRBJ2-2; D ambiguous. The germline gives CDR1 SGHKS, CDR2 YYEKEE (reference sequence). V was cut by 3 bases and J by 5 bases, with 14 bases left in between. The CDR3 totals 15 residues. CDR3: CASSSRRVETGELFF. The CDR3 DNA reads as TGTGCCAGCAGCTCCCGACGGGTCGAGACCGGGGAGCTGTTTTTT.

The chain uses TRBV27 and TRBJ2-3, with D hard to call. The CDR3 totals 14 residues. Germline V lookup: CDR1 MNHEY, CDR2 SMNVEV (reference sequence). The V end was cut by 2 bases, the J end by 0 bases, with 6 bases between. In DNA, the CDR3 is TGTGCCAGCAGTTTACGCGGAAGCACAGATACGCAGTATTTT. Translating it yields CASSLRGSTDTQYF.

The chain recombines TRBV9 with TRBJ2-3; maybe TRBD2 (5 bases). The germline V and J ends were trimmed by 3 bases and 0 bases, with 11 bases remaining between them. CDR1 and CDR2 from the germline V gene are SGDLS and YYNGEE. This CDR3 is built from 15 residues. The CDR3 DNA reads TGTGCCAGCAGCGCCTGGGAGCGGAGCACAGATACGCAGTATTTT. Translation gives CASSAWERSTDTQYF.

This clone has only a few counts. The V gene is TRBV6-6, the J gene TRBJ1-1; D is undetermined. Per germline, CDR1 MNHNY and CDR2 SVGAGI (reference sequence). The CDR3 spans 13 residues. V lost 4 bases, J lost 2 bases, and 8 bases lay in between. The CDR3 reads CASSSLTNTEAFF. The CDR3 coding sequence is TGTGCCAGCAGTTCCCTTACTAACACTGAAGCTTTCTTT.

This clone was seen a few times. This chain connects TRBV5-6 to TRBJ1-4; no definite D call. CDR1 is SGHDT and CDR2 is YYEEEE in the germline V gene. This CDR3 is 15 amino acids long. Trimming shortened V by 4 bases and J by 8 bases, and 18 bases separated the two germline ends. CDR3 sequence (DNA): TGTGCCAGCAGCCTTGCCGGGGAAGGGTGGGAAAAACTGTTTTTT. Its translation is CASSLAGEGWEKLFF.

This clone has a single count. The J gene is TRBJ2-7, the V gene TRBV5-4; tentative D call: TRBD2 (6 bases). V was clipped by 1 base and J by 3 bases, with 14 bases between them. Germline CDR1 and CDR2: SGHNT and YYREEE (reference sequence). This CDR3 comprises 15 residues. CDR3 nucleotide sequence: TGTGCCAGCAGCTTGCAGGCGGGAAAAAACTACGAGCAGTACTTC. Translated: CASSLQAGKNYEQYF.

The CDR3 reads CASSVARGTHYGYTF. The CDR3 nucleotides read TGTGCCAGCAGCGTCGCCAGGGGGACTCACTATGGCTACACCTTC. This chain links TRBV9 with TRBJ1-2; 7 bases are shared with TRBD1. J gave up 3 bases and V 2 bases, and 7 bases lay outside the gene matches. CDR1 and CDR2 (germline): SGDLS, YYNGEE. The CDR3 has 15 amino acids.

The CDR3 loop is CAWRYRENTEAFF. DNA for the CDR3: TGTGCCTGGAGATACAGGGAGAACACTGAAGCTTTCTTT. This chain uses TRBV30 with TRBJ1-1; D perhaps matches TRBD1 (6 bases). V gave up 3 bases and J gave up 1 base, with 9 bases separating them. The germline V gene encodes CDR1 GTSNPN and CDR2 SVGIG (reference sequence). The CDR3 has 13 residues. Complete variable domain (other parts from reference TRBV30 and TRBJ1-1): SQTIHQWPATLVQPVGSPLSLECTVEGTSNPNLYWYRQAAGRGLQLLFYSVGIGQISSEVPQNLSASRPQDRQFILSSKKLLLSDSGFYLCAWRYRENTEAFFGQGTRLTVV.

The V gene is TRBV7-9, the J gene TRBJ2-7; 13 positions match TRBD2. CDR3 length equals 16 residues. Unmatched junction bases numbered 5, after V lost 4 bases and J lost 2 bases. Germline loops: CDR1 SEHNR, CDR2 FQNEAQ (reference sequence). The CDR3 region has the DNA TGTGCCAGCAGCTCTCGGACTAGCGGGAGTCCCTACGAGCAGTACTTC. Translation gives CASSSRTSGSPYEQYF.

This clone was seen only once. The chain uses TRBV2 and TRBJ2-7, with D possibly being TRBD2 (6 bases). The V gene lost 6 bases and the J gene lost 2 bases, with 26 bases spanning the gap. The V gene's germline CDR1 is SNHLY and CDR2 FYNNEI. The length of the CDR3 is 18 residues. This CDR3 reads CASSAPARSGDPAYEQYF. Here the CDR3 DNA reads TGTGCCAGCAGCGCCCCCGCCAGGTCGGGGGATCCGGCCTACGAGCAGTACTTC.

The gene calls are TRBV5-8 and TRBJ2-6; 9 bases are a match to TRBD1. J was trimmed by 0 bases and V by 4 bases; bases with no gene match: 14. The V gene's germline CDR1 is SGHTS and CDR2 YDEGEE. This CDR3 contains 20 residues. For the CDR3, the DNA is TGTGCCAGCAGCCCCCCGCGGGCGGGACAGGGTTACTCTGGGGCCAACGTCCTGACTTTC. Translation gives CASSPPRAGQGYSGANVLTF.